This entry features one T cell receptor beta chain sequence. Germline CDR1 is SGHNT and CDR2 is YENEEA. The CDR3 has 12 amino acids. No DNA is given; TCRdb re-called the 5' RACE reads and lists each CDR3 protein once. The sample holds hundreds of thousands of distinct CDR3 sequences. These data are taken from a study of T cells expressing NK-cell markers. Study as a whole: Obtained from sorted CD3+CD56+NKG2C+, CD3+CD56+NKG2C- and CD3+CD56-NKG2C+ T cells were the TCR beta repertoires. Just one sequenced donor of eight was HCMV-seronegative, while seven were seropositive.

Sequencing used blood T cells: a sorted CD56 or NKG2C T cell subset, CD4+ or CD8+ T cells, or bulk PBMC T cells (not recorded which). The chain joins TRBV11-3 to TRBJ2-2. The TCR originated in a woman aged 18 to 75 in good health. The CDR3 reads CASSFRDGELFF.